This T cell receptor beta chain was identified in a study of blood T cell repertoires in COVID-19. Study-wide context: COVID-19 samples collected from the United States, Italy and Spain covered acute and convalescent phases. Sources were T cells, B-cell-depleted T cells, or PBMCs; the material itself was cDNA or gDNA.

The CDR3 runs to 16 residues. V lost 5 bases to trimming and J lost 5 bases; unmatched junction nucleotides: 14. In germline, CDR1 is SEHNR, CDR2 FQNEAQ (reference sequence). Per the original methods: Scientists estimated how many nucleated cells there were by amplifying reference gene primers. Assay used: immunoSEQ multiplex PCR; TCRdb lists only in-frame clones, some missing. V, J and clone size were drawn from that table, and D and trimming were deduced from the DNA. The sample has 140,000 or so clones, approximately 83% seen once. The clonotype comes from a human donor in a cohort sampled during active COVID-19. Sequencing used peripheral blood. The J gene is TRBJ2-5, the V gene TRBV7-9; 7 nucleotides line up with TRBD1. This CDR3 reads CASSPGTASPSETQYF. In DNA form, the CDR3 reads TGTGCCAGCAGCCCCGGGACAGCCTCTCCTAGCGAGACCCAGTACTTC.